These 25 T cell receptor beta chains were all obtained from the same sample, sequenced in a study of blood T cell repertoires in COVID-19. The protocol was immunoSEQ multiplex PCR, while the TCRdb copy is restricted to in-frame clones and leaves out a portion. The profile shows about 250,000 clones, 75% to 85% of them singletons. Source material: peripheral blood. The receptor source for this set is a human donor in a cohort sampled during active COVID-19.

The table lists this clone with a few counts. The rearrangement uses TRBV4-2 and TRBJ1-3; possible D gene TRBD1, 5 bases. This CDR3 region has 16 residues. V was shortened by 0 bases and J by 0 bases, with 9 bases between the two germline ends. Germline CDR1 and CDR2: LGHNA and YNFKEQ. CDR3 nucleotides: TGTGCCAGCAGCCAAGACAGGGTGAGCTCTGGAAACACCATATATTTT. This sequence encodes CASSQDRVSSGNTIYF.

The rearrangement uses TRBV10-3 and TRBJ1-1; possible D gene TRBD1, 6 bases. V lost 3 bases and J lost 0, with 8 bases in between. CDR1 ENHRY and CDR2 SYGVKD come from the germline V gene. This CDR3 has 14 amino acids. CDR3 loop: CAISDDRMNTEAFF. CDR3 DNA sequence: TGTGCCATCAGTGACGACAGGATGAACACTGAAGCTTTCTTT.

This clone occurred once. V usage is TRBV5-1 and J usage is TRBJ2-5; a possible D gene is TRBD1 (6 bases). With 4 bases removed from V and 4 bases from J, the gap between germline ends came to 14 bases. Per germline, CDR1 SGHRS and CDR2 YFSETQ. The CDR3 totals 14 residues. The CDR3 coding sequence is TGCGCCAGCAGCCTCGGGACAAAGGGAGAGACCCAGTACTTC. It codes for CASSLGTKGETQYF.

The rearrangement uses TRBV11-2 and TRBJ2-5; D gene ambiguous. With 2 bases removed from V and 2 bases from J, the gap between germline ends came to 3 bases. The CDR3 contains 12 residues. Germline V gene lookup returns CDR1 SGHAT and CDR2 FQNNGV. The CDR3 DNA sequence: TGTGCCAGCAGCTTACAGCAAGAGACCCAGTACTTC. Translating gives CASSLQQETQYF.

This clone was observed a handful of times. The gene calls are TRBV14 and TRBJ1-6; D unclear. V shed 8 bases and J shed 0 bases, with 8 bases lying between them. CDR1 and CDR2 (germline): SGHDN, FVKESK. This CDR3 has 14 residues. The CDR3 reads CASQGSSYNSPLHF. CDR3 coding DNA: TGTGCCAGCCAAGGGAGCTCCTATAATTCACCCCTCCACTTT.

The CDR3 DNA reads as TGTGCCATCAGTGAGGGGGGAGGTGTTGGCAATCAGCCCCAGCATTTT. The encoded protein is CAISEGGGVGNQPQHF. V and J are TRBV10-3 and TRBJ1-5; a possible D gene is TRBD1 (5 bases). The CDR3 is 16 amino acids. The germline V gene encodes CDR1 ENHRY and CDR2 SYGVKD. The germline V and J ends were trimmed by 2 bases and 2 bases, with 13 bases remaining between them.

The V gene is TRBV27, the J gene TRBJ2-2; 7 bases are a match to TRBD1. The germline V gene has CDR1 MNHEY and CDR2 SMNVEV (reference sequence). The CDR3 consists of 16 residues. The V segment lost 4 bases and the J segment 0 bases; nucleotides outside the gene matches: 5. CDR3 residues: CASSWTGFANTGELFF. The CDR3 coding sequence is TGTGCCAGCAGTTGGACAGGTTTCGCGAACACCGGGGAGCTGTTTTTT.

The V and J genes are TRBV27 and TRBJ1-1; 7 nucleotides agree with TRBD1. The CDR3 runs 14 residues. The ends lost 2 bases at V and 5 bases at J; junction bases unmatched: 5. Germline V lookup: CDR1 MNHEY, CDR2 SMNVEV (reference sequence). Written as DNA, the CDR3 is TGTGCCAGCAGTTTAGACCACAGGGGAACTGAAGCTTTCTTT. It specifies CASSLDHRGTEAFF.

This sequence joins TRBV11-2 and TRBJ2-3; 12 bases fit TRBD2. The CDR3 totals 16 residues. Germline CDR1 reads SGHAT; CDR2 reads FQNNGV. The V and J ends lost 5 bases and 2 bases, in that order; junction bases with no gene match: 5. CDR3 loop: CASSPGLAGPTDTQYF. The CDR3 nucleotides are TGTGCCAGCAGCCCCGGACTAGCGGGACCCACAGATACGCAGTATTTT.

This chain joins TRBV20-1 and TRBJ2-1, with D tentatively TRBD1 (6 bases). V lost 6 bases and J lost 6, with 9 bases in between. This CDR3 is built from 11 residues. Per the germline V gene, CDR1 is DFQATT and CDR2 is SNEGSKA (reference sequence). DNA for the CDR3: TGCAGTGCCGGACAGTTCAATGAGCAGTTCTTC. It specifies CSAGQFNEQFF.

This clone was seen more than once but under ten times. This rearrangement joins TRBV12-3 or TRBV12-4 to TRBJ1-1, with D hard to call. Trimming took 2 bases from V and 1 from J, leaving 5 bases between them. The CDR3 consists of 13 residues. CDR3 coding DNA: TGTGCCAGCAGTTTAATGCGGAACACTGAAGCTTTCTTT. It yields the protein CASSLMRNTEAFF.

The chain carries TRBV3-1 (or the pseudogene TRBV3-2) and TRBJ2-4; 8 bases line up with TRBD1. CDR3 length: 14 residues. The germline V gene encodes CDR1 LGHDT and CDR2 YNNKEL (reference sequence). V lost 3 bases to trimming and J lost 10 bases; unmatched junction nucleotides: 8. The CDR3 here is CASSQSGTGGIQYF. The CDR3 region has the DNA TGTGCCAGCAGCCAGTCCGGGACAGGAGGGATTCAGTACTTC.

V usage is TRBV2 and J usage is TRBJ2-1; 8 bases match TRBD2. J lost 4 bases, V lost 6 bases, and 8 bases had no gene match. The length of the CDR3 is 15 residues. In germline, CDR1 is SNHLY, CDR2 FYNNEI. The CDR3 DNA reads as TGTGCCAGCAGGCTTACTAGCGGCCGATACAATGAGCAGTTCTTC. Its translation: CASRLTSGRYNEQFF. Filled out from reference TRBV2 and TRBJ2-1, the complete variable domain reads EPEVTQTPSHQVTQMGQEVILRCVPISNHLYFYWYRQILGQKVEFLVSFYNNEISEKSEIFDDQFSVERPDGSNFTLKIRSTKLEDSAMYFCASRLTSGRYNEQFFGPGTRLTVL.

CDR3 protein: CAWSVQGTGELFF. In nucleotides, the CDR3 is TGTGCCTGGAGTGTACAGGGGACCGGGGAGCTGTTTTTT. J is TRBJ2-2 and V is TRBV30, with TRBD1 matching 7 bases. Trimming took 0 bases from V and 5 from J; bases not matched to a gene: 0. Germline CDR1 reads GTSNPN; CDR2 reads SVGIG (reference sequence). This CDR3 comprises 13 residues.

The rearrangement links TRBV19 to TRBJ2-3, with 9 bases that match TRBD1. From germline, CDR1 is LNHDA and CDR2 SQIVND (reference sequence). V lost 5 bases and J lost 3; bases outside the gene matches: 3. There are 14 residues in the CDR3. The CDR3 coding sequence is TGTGCCAGTAGTTCGGGACAGGGAACAGATACGCAGTATTTT. Amino acid sequence: CASSSGQGTDTQYF.

CDR3 nucleotide sequence: TGCGCCAGCAGCCAAGTTGGGATGAGGGCAGGAGATACGCAGTATTTT. The encoded protein is CASSQVGMRAGDTQYF. The chain links TRBV4-1 to TRBJ2-3, with D possibly matching TRBD2 (5 bases). The CDR3 is 16 amino acids. Trimming pared 1 base from V and 5 bases from J, leaving 16 bases between. The V gene's germline CDR1 is MGHRA and CDR2 YSYEKL.

In regard to this clone: This sample also contains other DNA sequences that code for the same CDR3. This CDR3 reads CATSGGTYEQYF. The CDR3 DNA reads TGTGCCACCAGCGGGGGAACCTACGAGCAGTACTTC. The rearrangement uses TRBV24-1 and TRBJ2-7; D perhaps matches TRBD2 (6 bases). V shed 7 bases and J shed 2 bases, with 8 bases lying between them. There are 12 residues in the CDR3. The germline V gene has CDR1 KGHDR and CDR2 SFDVKD.

The chain uses TRBV4-2 and TRBJ2-1; possible D gene TRBD2, 5 bases. V lost 4 bases and J 12 bases, leaving 19 bases between the germline ends. Per the germline V gene, CDR1 is LGHNA and CDR2 is YNFKEQ. The CDR3 runs 14 residues. CDR3 sequence: CASSRIGEGRRQFF. CDR3 bases: TGTGCCAGCAGCCGGATTGGCGAGGGTCGGAGGCAGTTCTTC.

This clone came up a few times. The genes are TRBV3-1 (or the pseudogene TRBV3-2) and TRBJ1-2; a possible D gene is TRBD1 (6 bases). The CDR3 is made up of 17 amino acids. Trimming left V 0 bases short and J 2 bases short, with 16 bases between. CDR1 is LGHDT, CDR2 YNNKEL, per germline (reference sequence). The CDR3 DNA sequence: TGTGCCAGCAGCCAAGAAAGAGGGGGTCCTATAAACTATGGCTACACCTTC. It codes for CASSQERGGPINYGYTF.

The CDR3 sequence: CATSDSSLVVSGANVLTF. The CDR3 DNA follows: TGTGCCACCAGTGATTCTTCTTTAGTGGTCTCTGGGGCCAACGTCCTGACTTTC. This chain uses TRBV24-1 with TRBJ2-6; D remains unclear. Germline V lookup: CDR1 KGHDR, CDR2 SFDVKD. Between the trimmed V and J ends, which lost 2 bases and 0 bases, there was a span of 13 bases. This CDR3 is 18 amino acids long.

This clone was counted a few times. V gene TRBV5-1 combines with J gene TRBJ1-1; no reliable D call. Germline values: CDR1 SGHRS, CDR2 YFSETQ. This CDR3 is 13 amino acids long. Trimming left V 7 bases short and J 3 bases short, with 13 bases between. The chain's CDR3 is CASSLMRDTEAFF. The CDR3 DNA reads TGCGCCAGCTCCCTTATGAGGGACACTGAAGCTTTCTTT.

The rearrangement uses TRBV9 and TRBJ1-3; 8 bases map to TRBD1. Trimming cost V 6 bases and J 0 bases; bases outside gene matches: 14. Germline V CDR1 and CDR2: SGDLS, YYNGEE. This CDR3 spans 18 amino acids. In DNA form, the CDR3 reads TGTGCCAGCACCAAAGAGGGACAGGACCTTCTCTCTGGAAACACCATATATTTT. This encodes CASTKEGQDLLSGNTIYF.

This chain joins TRBV5-6 and TRBJ2-5, with 12 bases matching TRBD2. The CDR3 is made up of 17 amino acids. The germline gives CDR1 SGHDT, CDR2 YYEEEE. The V gene end was trimmed by 4 bases and the J gene end by 1 base; junction bases not matched to a gene: 8. This chain's CDR3 is CASSRGLAGYTQETQYF. The CDR3 coding sequence is TGTGCCAGCAGCCGTGGACTAGCGGGGTATACCCAAGAGACCCAGTACTTC.

This clone has a handful of counts. The chain uses TRBV18 and TRBJ1-3; perhaps TRBD1 as D (5 bases). The ends were cut back, 3 bases at V and 2 bases at J, with 20 bases in the middle. Germline V lookup: CDR1 KGHSH, CDR2 LQKENI. The length of the CDR3 is 18 residues. CDR3 in amino acids: CASSPLGGRALPGNTIYF. The CDR3 DNA reads TGTGCCAGCTCACCCCTGGGTGGCAGGGCTCTGCCTGGAAACACCATATATTTT.

CDR3 residues: CASSIGPGQQYEQYF. CDR3 nucleotide sequence: TGCGCCAGCAGCATTGGGCCGGGACAACAGTACGAGCAGTACTTC. The chain has TRBV5-1 and TRBJ2-7; a possible D gene is TRBD1 (6 bases). The CDR3 loop spans 15 amino acids. Germline CDR1 SGHRS, CDR2 YFSETQ. Trimming left V 4 bases short and J 4 bases short, with 18 bases between.